Listed below are T cell receptor beta chains from one sample, sequenced in a study of T cell changes during pregnancy in multiple sclerosis. TCRdb's table, derived via immunoSEQ multiplex PCR, lists solely in-frame clones and lacks some. This table holds roughly 80,000 clones, around 90% found once. Material: peripheral blood, obtained before pregnancy. The receptors shown here come from a female donor with multiple sclerosis, enrolled in a pregnancy study. CDR3s include the opening cysteine and the closing phenylalanine or tryptophan. A D gene is named only where the DNA matches it firmly. Not every row has a clone size; where given, it reads once, few, many or a size class.

J gene,D gene,V gene,clone size,CDR3 protein,CDR3 DNA
TRBJ2-5,TRBD2,TRBV6-6,.,CASSYRASGAQETQYF,TGTGCCAGCAGTTACAGGGCTAGCGGGGCCCAAGAGACCCAGTACTTC
TRBJ2-5,TRBD1,TRBV5-6,.,CASSPGQGVFRETQYF,TGTGCCAGCAGCCCCGGACAGGGGGTTTTTCGGGAGACCCAGTACTTC
TRBJ1-4,.,TRBV6-1,.,CASSGGRHSLNEKLFF,TGTGCCAGCAGTGGAGGGAGACATTCCCTTAATGAAAAACTGTTTTTT
TRBJ2-3,.,TRBV30,.,CAWSVQGADSTDTQYF,TGTGCCTGGAGTGTACAAGGGGCCGATAGCACAGATACGCAGTATTTT
TRBJ2-5,TRBD2,TRBV7-9,.,CASSLGGTSTGETQYF,TGTGCCAGCAGCTTAGGGGGGACTAGCACAGGAGAGACCCAGTACTTC
TRBJ2-7,TRBD1,TRBV5-6,.,CASSAGTAYAYEQYF,TGTGCCAGCAGCGCCGGGACAGCTTACGCCTACGAGCAGTACTTC
TRBJ2-5,.,TRBV5-4,.,CASSLVQQETQYF,TGTGCCAGCAGCTTGGTACAGCAAGAGACCCAGTACTTC
TRBJ2-7,.,TRBV5-4,.,CASSSGVWAGGTYEQYF,TGTGCCAGCAGCTCCGGGGTTTGGGCAGGGGGGACCTACGAGCAGTACTTC
TRBJ2-7,TRBD2,TRBV27,.,CASSLFGRTSGRADQSYEQYF,TGTGCCAGCAGTTTATTTGGTAGGACTAGCGGGAGGGCCGATCAATCCTACGAGCAGTACTTC
TRBJ2-7,TRBD2,TRBV2,.,CASSQTSGRAYEQYF,TGTGCCAGCAGTCAGACTAGCGGGAGAGCCTACGAGCAGTACTTC
TRBJ1-2,TRBD1,TRBV9,.,CASSAGQGMYGYTF,TGTGCCAGCAGCGCCGGACAGGGGATGTATGGCTACACCTTC
TRBJ2-3,TRBD2,TRBV29-1,.,CSAGGPDTQYF,TGCAGCGCGGGAGGCCCAGATACGCAGTATTTT
TRBJ2-3,TRBD2,TRBV5-6,.,CASSSPLAGALDTQYF,TGTGCCAGCAGCTCACCCCTAGCGGGAGCTTTAGATACGCAGTATTTT
TRBJ2-6,TRBD2,TRBV14,.,CASSQGRLAGGSGANVLTF,TGTGCCAGCAGCCAAGGTCGACTAGCGGGAGGATCTGGGGCCAACGTCCTGACTTTC
TRBJ1-5,.,TRBV6-5,once,CASSSQGPSNQPQHF,TGTGCCAGCAGTAGTCAGGGGCCCAGCAATCAGCCCCAGCATTTT
TRBJ2-2,.,TRBV5-6,.,CASKPQGGGGELFF,TGTGCCAGCAAACCCCAGGGGGGAGGCGGGGAGCTGTTTTTT
TRBJ2-5,TRBD2,TRBV9,.,CASSVAAGGHQETQYF,TGTGCCAGCAGCGTAGCAGCGGGAGGGCACCAAGAGACCCAGTACTTC
TRBJ2-1,TRBD2,TRBV4-2,.,CASSQDTELAGGPNEQFF,TGTGCCAGCAGCCAAGATACGGAGTTAGCGGGGGGCCCCAATGAGCAGTTCTTC
TRBJ2-7,TRBD2,TRBV7-8,.,CASSLVASGTHEQYF,TGTGCCAGCAGCTTAGTCGCTAGCGGGACCCACGAGCAGTACTTC
TRBJ1-2,TRBD1,TRBV6-5,few,CASAARQGGGYTF,TGTGCCAGTGCAGCGAGGCAGGGGGGCGGCTACACCTTC
TRBJ2-1,TRBD2,TRBV4-1,.,CASSQQGLAEQFF,TGCGCCAGCAGCCAACAGGGACTAGCCGAGCAGTTCTTC
TRBJ2-1,TRBD2,TRBV5-1,once,CASRGDSGRANEQFF,TGCGCCAGCAGAGGTGATAGCGGGAGGGCTAATGAGCAGTTCTTC
TRBJ2-7,TRBD2,TRBV7-9,once,CASSRMTSPSSYEQYF,TGTGCCAGCAGCCGCATGACTAGCCCTAGCTCCTACGAGCAGTACTTC
TRBJ1-5,.,TRBV28,.,CASSLVGAQPQHF,TGTGCCAGCAGTTTGGTGGGGGCCCAGCCCCAGCATTTT
TRBJ1-1,.,TRBV30,.,CAWSQLNTEAFF,TGTGCCTGGAGCCAGTTGAACACTGAAGCTTTCTTT
TRBJ2-3,.,TRBV6-5,.,CASRHRLAADTQYF,TGTGCCAGCAGACACCGGCTAGCAGCAGATACGCAGTATTTT
TRBJ2-1,TRBD2,TRBV7-6,.,CASSSGLADYNEQFF,TGTGCCAGCAGCTCGGGACTAGCGGATTACAATGAGCAGTTCTTC
TRBJ2-2,TRBD2,TRBV5-4,.,CASSHASGSVGELFF,TGTGCCAGCAGCCATGCTAGCGGTTCCGTCGGGGAGCTGTTTTTT
TRBJ2-1,TRBD2,TRBV5-1,.,CASSLGTSGGGNEQFF,TGCGCCAGCAGCTTGGGGACTAGCGGGGGCGGGAATGAGCAGTTCTTC
TRBJ2-3,TRBD1,TRBV5-1,.,CASSSRTGGTDTQYF,TGCGCCAGCAGCAGCCGGACAGGGGGGACAGATACGCAGTATTTT
TRBJ2-5,.,TRBV7-9,.,CASSFALGDIETQYF,TGTGCCAGCAGCTTCGCTCTAGGGGATATCGAGACCCAGTACTTC
TRBJ1-2,.,TRBV19,.,CASSIDLTGNYGYTF,TGTGCCAGTAGTATAGATCTTACAGGGAACTATGGCTACACCTTC
TRBJ1-1,TRBD1,TRBV2,.,CASSRQGARTEAFF,TGTGCCAGCAGCAGACAGGGGGCGAGGACTGAAGCTTTCTTT
TRBJ1-2,.,TRBV5-1,.,CASSLEGVEYGYTF,TGCGCCAGCAGCTTGGAAGGGGTCGAGTATGGCTACACCTTC
TRBJ2-3,TRBD2,TRBV6-1,.,CASSDWEGTDTQYF,TGTGCCAGCAGTGACTGGGAGGGGACAGATACGCAGTATTTT
TRBJ2-1,TRBD1,TRBV27,.,CASSWNPGQGFHEQFF,TGTGCCAGCAGTTGGAATCCGGGACAGGGGTTCCATGAGCAGTTCTTC
TRBJ2-1,.,TRBV9,.,CASSPRGQTYNEQFF,TGTGCCAGCAGCCCAAGGGGACAAACTTACAATGAGCAGTTCTTC
TRBJ2-3,.,TRBV2,once,CASARQLHQYF,TGTGCCAGCGCGCGACAGTTACACCAGTATTTT
TRBJ2-7,TRBD2,TRBV23-1,.,CASSQGTGTSGYEQYF,TGCGCCAGCAGTCAAGGAACCGGGACTAGCGGCTACGAGCAGTACTTC
TRBJ2-1,TRBD1,TRBV10-3,once,CAISELGTGYNEQFF,TGTGCCATCAGTGAGTTGGGGACAGGGTACAATGAGCAGTTCTTC
TRBJ2-5,.,TRBV5-1,.,CASTPNVNSRETQYF,TGCGCCAGCACCCCCAACGTGAACAGTCGGGAGACCCAGTACTTC
TRBJ2-1,TRBD2,TRBV15,.,CATSRDKTSGNNEQFF,TGTGCCACCAGCAGAGATAAAACTAGCGGGAATAATGAGCAGTTCTTC
TRBJ1-2,.,TRBV19,.,CASRNTGREKRGYTF,TGTGCCAGTAGAAATACTGGCAGGGAAAAAAGGGGCTACACCTTC
TRBJ2-1,.,TRBV15,.,CATSSHTGVYNEQFF,TGTGCCACCAGCAGCCACACGGGGGTCTACAATGAGCAGTTCTTC
TRBJ2-7,TRBD2,TRBV14,.,CASSPYEAGGLDEQYF,TGTGCCAGCAGCCCGTACGAAGCGGGAGGTCTCGACGAGCAGTACTTC
TRBJ2-3,.,TRBV29-1,.,CSVFVTSTDTQYF,TGCAGCGTTTTTGTTACTAGCACAGATACGCAGTATTTT
TRBJ1-3,.,TRBV7-3,once,CASSLNTGPGNTIYF,TGTGCCAGCAGCTTAAACACAGGACCTGGAAACACCATATATTTT
TRBJ2-7,TRBD2,TRBV5-4,.,CASSPGTSGYEQYF,TGTGCCAGCAGCCCGGGGACTAGCGGGTACGAGCAGTACTTC
TRBJ1-5,TRBD1,TRBV30,.,CAWSVADRGNQPQHF,TGTGCCTGGAGTGTAGCGGACAGGGGCAATCAGCCCCAGCATTTT